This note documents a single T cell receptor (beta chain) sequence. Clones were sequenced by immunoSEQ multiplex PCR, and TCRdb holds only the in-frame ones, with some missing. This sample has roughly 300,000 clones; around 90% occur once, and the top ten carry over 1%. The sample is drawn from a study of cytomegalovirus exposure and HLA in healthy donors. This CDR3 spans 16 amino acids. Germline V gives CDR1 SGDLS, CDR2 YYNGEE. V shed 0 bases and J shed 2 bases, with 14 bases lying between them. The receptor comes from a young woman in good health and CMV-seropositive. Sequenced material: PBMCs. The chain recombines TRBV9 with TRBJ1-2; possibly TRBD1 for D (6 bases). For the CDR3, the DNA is TGTGCCAGCAGCGTAGGACCGGTGGACAGCAACTATGGCTACACCTTC. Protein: CASSVGPVDSNYGYTF.